A single sample gave rise to the 18 T cell receptor beta chains below, sequenced in a study of T cell responses to AZD1222 COVID-19 vaccine. The protocol was immunoSEQ multiplex PCR, while the TCRdb copy is restricted to in-frame clones and leaves out a portion. The sample records about 150,000 clones, 85% being singletons. The material was peripheral blood, obtained 28 days after the second dose of the MenACWY control vaccine. Receptors originate from an adult who received the MenACWY meningococcal vaccine as a control.

This chain joins TRBV10-3 and TRBJ1-1; 8 positions agree with TRBD1. The CDR3 has 16 amino acids. The trim removed 4 bases at V and 6 bases at J, leaving 13 bases unmatched. Germline lookup yields CDR1 ENHRY and CDR2 SYGVKD. The CDR3 DNA reads TGTGCCATCAGTGGGAGGGCGGGGACAGGCTTCCCTGAAGCTTTCTTT. Translation gives CAISGRAGTGFPEAFF.

In regard to this clone: This specimen includes other DNA sequences encoding the same CDR3. This chain links TRBV3-1 (or the pseudogene TRBV3-2) with TRBJ1-1; no clear D gene. The germline V gene encodes CDR1 LGHDT and CDR2 YNNKEL (reference sequence). This CDR3 has 13 residues. V was shortened by 1 base and J by 4 bases, with 7 bases between the two germline ends. The CDR3 region has the DNA TGTGCCAGCAGCCAAGTTTCGGGCACTGAAGCTTTCTTT. Translation gives CASSQVSGTEAFF.

This rearrangement joins TRBV7-2 to TRBJ2-3; D perhaps matches TRBD2 (6 bases). The CDR3 spans 15 residues. Trimming took off 2 bases at V and 0 bases at J, with 9 bases between the two ends. CDR1 and CDR2 from the germline V gene are SGHTA and FQGNSA. The CDR3 reads CASSLRGASTDTQYF. In nucleotides, the CDR3 is TGTGCCAGCAGCTTACGCGGGGCCAGCACAGATACGCAGTATTTT.

The rearrangement joins TRBV20-1 to TRBJ1-3; D unclear. This CDR3 has 10 residues. Per germline, CDR1 DFQATT and CDR2 SNEGSKA (reference sequence). CDR3 in DNA: TGCAGCGTTTCTGGAAACACCATATATTTT. Residues: CSVSGNTIYF.

The V gene is TRBV5-4, the J gene TRBJ1-1, with 8 bases matching TRBD1. CDR1 is SGHNT and CDR2 is YYREEE in the germline V gene (reference sequence). The CDR3 covers 15 residues. Trimming removed 5 bases from V and 5 bases from J; junction bases left unmatched: 11. The CDR3: CASSSGQGWDTEAFF. The CDR3, as DNA: TGTGCCAGCAGTTCTGGACAGGGATGGGATACTGAAGCTTTCTTT.

CDR3 bases: TGTGCCAGCAGTGACAGGTTTTACGAGCAGTACGTC. It encodes CASSDRFYEQYV. The chain has TRBV2 and TRBJ2-7; D call uncertain. V was shortened by 3 bases and J by 4 bases, with 7 bases between the two germline ends. The CDR3 covers 12 residues. Germline V gene sequence: CDR1 SNHLY, CDR2 FYNNEI.

This chain joins TRBV18 and TRBJ1-4; tentatively, D is TRBD1 (5 bases). CDR3 size: 13 residues. The V end lost 1 base, the J end lost 12 bases, and 12 bases lay between the germline ends. Germline CDR1 reads KGHSH; CDR2 reads LQKENI. This CDR3 reads CASSPLNQGQLFF. In nucleotides, the CDR3 is TGTGCCAGCTCACCACTAAACCAGGGACAACTGTTTTTT.

The rearrangement joins TRBV5-1 to TRBJ2-7; 8 bases fit TRBD1. The germline V gene encodes CDR1 SGHRS and CDR2 YFSETQ. Unmatched junction bases numbered 2, after V lost 0 bases and J lost 3 bases. The CDR3 sequence is 14 residues long. The CDR3 reads CASSLDTGGYEQYV. The CDR3 coding sequence is TGCGCCAGCAGCTTGGACACAGGGGGCTACGAGCAGTACGTC.

The genes are TRBV19 and TRBJ2-2; TRBD2 might be the D (6 bases). This CDR3 has 12 residues. The V end was cut by 6 bases, the J end by 10 bases, with 12 bases between. From germline, CDR1 is LNHDA and CDR2 SQIVND (reference sequence). The CDR3 sequence: CASSPAGMELFF. The CDR3 DNA reads as TGTGCCAGTAGCCCGGCGGGGATGGAGCTGTTTTTT.

J is TRBJ1-1 and V is TRBV15; D not resolved. The ends were cut back, 1 base at V and 0 bases at J, with 12 bases in the middle. CDR3 size: 16 residues. Germline-derived CDR1 and CDR2 are LNHNV and YYDKDF (reference sequence). The CDR3 DNA reads TGTGCCACCAGCAGAGGGGGAGCAGACCTGAACACTGAAGCTTTCTTT. Protein: CATSRGGADLNTEAFF. The full variable domain, completed using reference TRBV15 and TRBJ1-1, is DAMVIQNPRYQVTQFGKPVTLSCSQTLNHNVMYWYQQKSSQAPKLLFHYYDKDFNNEADTPDNFQSRRPNTSFCFLDIRSPGLGDTAMYLCATSRGGADLNTEAFFGQGTRLTVV.

The chain carries TRBV10-2 and TRBJ1-1, with no clear D. The CDR3 length is 15 residues. The germline CDR1 and CDR2 sequences are WSHSY and SAAADI. Between the trimmed V and J ends, which lost 2 bases and 0 bases, there was a span of 10 bases. The CDR3 loop is CASSETARMNTEAFF. The CDR3 nucleotides are TGCGCCAGCAGTGAGACGGCACGGATGAACACTGAAGCTTTCTTT.

The V call is TRBV2, the J call TRBJ1-6; 10 bases map to TRBD1. Germline trimming cut 6 bases from V and 7 bases from J; bases unmatched to any gene: 6. This CDR3 contains 15 residues. Germline CDR1 reads SNHLY; CDR2 reads FYNNEI. CDR3 DNA: TGTGCCAGCAGACCGGGGACAGGGGAGAATTCACCCCTCCACTTT. It translates to CASRPGTGENSPLHF.

The genes are TRBV7-7 and TRBJ2-2; D remains ambiguous. The germline CDR1 and CDR2 sequences are SSHAT and FNYEAQ (reference sequence). This CDR3 comprises 13 residues. Trimming removed 2 bases at V and 5 bases at J, with 6 bases between. The CDR3 nucleotides are TGTGCCAGCAGCTTACTCCGTACCGGGGAGCTGTTTTTT. Translated: CASSLLRTGELFF.

V gene TRBV23-1 combines with J gene TRBJ1-5; D might be TRBD1 (5 bases). TRBV23-1 is treated as an ORF (open reading frame) with a function not yet certain. The CDR3 sequence is 11 residues long. Deletions cut 6 bases from V and 10 bases from J, with 10 bases between. The CDR3 DNA is TGCGCCAGCAGAGACAGATTTCCCCAGCATTTT. It codes for CASRDRFPQHF.

The gene calls are TRBV3-1 (or the pseudogene TRBV3-2) and TRBJ1-1, with D possibly TRBD1 on 6 matching bases. V was cut by 2 bases and J by 6 bases, with 16 bases left in between. The CDR3 covers 15 residues. In germline, CDR1 is LGHDT, CDR2 YNNKEL (reference sequence). In nucleotides, the CDR3 is TGTGCCAGCAGCCAACAAGGACTGGACAGCCCTGAAGCTTTCTTT. This gives the protein CASSQQGLDSPEAFF.

The chain has TRBV27 and TRBJ2-1, with D possibly matching TRBD2 (6 bases). Germline assignment: CDR1 MNHEY and CDR2 SMNVEV (reference sequence). This CDR3 spans 15 amino acids. V lost 0 bases, J lost 3 bases, and 9 bases lay in between. The CDR3 protein is CASSLSTGGYNEQFF. The CDR3 DNA reads TGTGCCAGCAGTTTATCAACCGGGGGCTACAATGAGCAGTTCTTC.

This chain connects TRBV19 to TRBJ1-4; D remains unclear. Germline V gene lookup returns CDR1 LNHDA and CDR2 SQIVND (reference sequence). This CDR3 comprises 13 residues. The V end lost 7 bases, the J end lost 3 bases, and 9 bases lay between the germline ends. The CDR3 bases are TGTGCCAGTATGAGGAGGTCTAATGAAAAACTGTTTTTT. Its protein product is CASMRRSNEKLFF.

The chain links TRBV5-1 to TRBJ2-6, with a weak D call TRBD2 (5 bases). Germline lookup yields CDR1 SGHRS and CDR2 YFSETQ. V gave up 2 bases and J gave up 0 bases, with 9 bases separating them. The CDR3 spans 16 residues. The chain's CDR3 is CASSLEGNSGANVLTF. DNA of the CDR3: TGCGCCAGCAGCTTAGAGGGAAACTCTGGGGCCAACGTCCTGACTTTC. The full variable domain, in which reference TRBV5-1 and TRBJ2-6 provide the parts outside the CDR3, is KAGVTQTPRYLIKTRGQQVTLSCSPISGHRSVSWYQQTPGQGLQFLFEYFSETQRNKGNFPGRFSGRQFSNSRSEMNVSTLELGDSALYLCASSLEGNSGANVLTFGAGSRLTVL.